These 10 T cell receptor beta chains originate from one sample sequenced in a study of shared clonotypes between healthy human individuals. The repertoire was sequenced with immunoSEQ multiplex PCR; TCRdb's copy has only in-frame clones and lacks some. The sample consists of around 2.1 million clones, around 93% of them appearing once. Naive CD8 cells were CD45RO-negative, positively selected for CCR7, excluding terminally differentiated effector memory CD45RA+ cells. The sequencing input was naive CD8+ T cells from PBMCs. The receptors stem from a man younger than 35 in good health. Some clones in this sample may be carry-over from other donors' samples.

V is TRBV5-4 and J is TRBJ2-3; 9 bases agree with TRBD1. Germline assignment: CDR1 SGHNT and CDR2 YYREEE (reference sequence). CDR3 length equals 15 residues. Trimming took 5 bases from V and 2 from J; bases not matched to a gene: 6. The CDR3 coding sequence is TGTGCCAGCAGGGACAGGGGAAACCCCACAGATACGCAGTATTTT. Translating gives CASRDRGNPTDTQYF.

This clone was observed a few times. This chain uses TRBV9 with TRBJ1-1; TRBD1 agrees at 7 bases. After removal of 4 bases from V and 7 bases from J, the junction contained 10 bases not matched to a gene. This CDR3 spans 14 amino acids. Germline V gives CDR1 SGDLS, CDR2 YYNGEE. CDR3 amino acids: CASSRTGEGGEAFF. CDR3 bases: TGTGCCAGCAGCAGAACAGGGGAAGGAGGTGAAGCTTTCTTT.

The chain links TRBV6-6 to TRBJ1-1; 8 bases agree with TRBD1. Germline V gives CDR1 MNHNY, CDR2 SVGAGI (reference sequence). V shed 5 bases, J shed 5 bases, and the junction held 4 bases outside the gene matches. The CDR3 has 13 amino acids. The CDR3 spells CASSLDRVTEAFF. The CDR3 bases are TGTGCCAGCAGTCTGGACAGGGTAACTGAAGCTTTCTTT.

CDR3 amino acids: CASILNYEQYF. The CDR3, as DNA: TGTGCCAGCATCCTGAATTACGAGCAGTACTTC. The chain joins TRBV2 to TRBJ2-7; D not certain. Looked up from germline, CDR1 is SNHLY and CDR2 is FYNNEI. CDR3 length: 11 residues. Trimming removed 7 bases at V and 4 bases at J, with 8 bases between.

V usage is TRBV5-8 and J usage is TRBJ1-1; the match to TRBD1 covers 9 bases. J gave up 6 bases and V 3 bases, and 9 bases lay outside the gene matches. CDR1 is SGHTS, CDR2 YDEGEE, per germline. There are 15 residues in the CDR3. The DNA for the CDR3 is TGTGCCAGCAGCTCAGTCCTGGGACAGGGCCCTGAAGCTTTCTTT. This gives the protein CASSSVLGQGPEAFF.

The chain uses TRBV4-3 and TRBJ2-7; D remains ambiguous. The CDR3 contains 17 residues. Trimming removed 0 bases at V and 3 bases at J, with 18 bases between. Germline lookup yields CDR1 LGHNA and CDR2 YSLEER. The CDR3 protein is CASSQEGSGRQYYEQYF. CDR3 DNA sequence: TGCGCCAGCAGCCAAGAAGGTTCAGGCAGGCAGTACTACGAGCAGTACTTC.

The chain uses TRBV27 and TRBJ2-3; D remains ambiguous. The CDR3 totals 13 residues. The germline V gene encodes CDR1 MNHEY and CDR2 SMNVEV (reference sequence). The V gene lost 10 bases and the J gene lost 3 bases, with 14 bases spanning the gap. This CDR3 reads CATPWKGTDTQYF. CDR3 DNA: TGTGCCACCCCATGGAAAGGGACAGATACGCAGTATTTT.

The V and J genes are TRBV7-9 and TRBJ2-7; perhaps TRBD1 as D (5 bases). CDR3 length equals 13 residues. Germline assignment: CDR1 SEHNR and CDR2 FQNEAQ (reference sequence). Trimming stripped 5 bases from V and 8 bases from J, with 16 bases between. CDR3 loop: CASSPGKGMKQYF. CDR3 nucleotide sequence: TGTGCCAGCAGCCCCGGTAAGGGGATGAAGCAGTACTTC.

A single count supports this clone. This chain uses TRBV5-4 with TRBJ1-1, with 10 bases lining up with TRBD1. The CDR3 covers 12 residues. The V segment lost 7 bases and the J segment 5 bases; nucleotides outside the gene matches: 2. Per germline, CDR1 SGHNT and CDR2 YYREEE (reference sequence). The chain's CDR3 is CASRTGGTEAFF. CDR3 coding DNA: TGTGCCAGCCGGACAGGGGGGACTGAAGCTTTCTTT.

The chain is built from TRBV19 and TRBJ2-2, with a tentative D call TRBD1 (5 bases). Germline V gene lookup returns CDR1 LNHDA and CDR2 SQIVND (reference sequence). Trimming cost V 2 bases and J 6 bases, with 13 bases left between them. The CDR3 totals 15 residues. For the CDR3, the DNA is TGTGCCAGTAGTATAATCCGACAGAAGCCCGGGGAGCTGTTTTTT. Translating gives CASSIIRQKPGELFF.